This TCR beta chain was identified in a study of blood T cell repertoires in COVID-19. Study background: The origin of the acute and convalescent COVID-19 samples was the United States, Italy and Spain.

Measured with immunoSEQ multiplex PCR; TCRdb has only the in-frame clones, and not every one. The sample lists some 82,000 clones, 91% seen once, with 1.5% to 2% in the top ten. Germline values: CDR1 SGHTA, CDR2 FQGTGA. Deletions cut 8 bases from V and 5 bases from J, with 6 bases between. CDR3 size: 10 residues. The TCR comes from a woman aged 50 to 60 in a cohort sampled during active COVID-19. The sample was peripheral blood. The V call is TRBV7-3, the J call TRBJ2-5; D gene ambiguous. The CDR3 DNA reads TGTGCCAGCCCCCGGGAGACCCAGTACTTC. It is translated as CASPRETQYF.